This T cell receptor (beta chain) was sequenced during a study of cytomegalovirus exposure and HLA in healthy donors. Study-level findings and limits: Per a prior analysis, the majority of TCR beta V segments were productive roughly 87% or roughly 30% of the time. In most subjects, TCR beta sequences reportedly gave accurate predictions of HLA-A and HLA-B alleles. Versus the roughly 640-donor mean, an Asian-associated ancestry cluster reportedly showed fewer N-insertions in a later analysis. There were a few CMV-associated chains whose specificity for CMV antigens was confirmed in vitro.

The PCR was carried out with 60 Vbeta primers and 13 Jbeta primers. Sequencing was performed with immunoSEQ multiplex PCR; in TCRdb, only in-frame clones are kept and a portion is missing. Of roughly 88,000 clones listed, 60% to 85% are singletons. There are a few counts of this clone. Its antigen is unknown. The CDR3 loop spans 18 amino acids. The germline V gene has CDR1 LNHDA and CDR2 SQIVND (reference sequence). The V gene end was trimmed by 5 bases and the J gene end by 0 bases; junction bases not matched to a gene: 13. This chain links TRBV19 with TRBJ1-5, with TRBD1 matching over 7 bases. The sequenced sample consisted of PBMCs. The TCR originated in a man between 25 and 39 years old in good health and CMV-seropositive. CDR3: CASSPKGDRLYSNQPQHF. CDR3 bases: TGTGCCAGTAGTCCGAAGGGGGACAGACTATATAGCAATCAGCCCCAGCATTTT.